This TCR beta chain was sequenced during a study of blood T cell repertoires in COVID-19. For the study at large: From the United States, Italy and Spain came samples of acute and convalescent COVID-19. Sources were T cells, B-cell-depleted T cells, or PBMCs; the material itself was cDNA or gDNA.

Authors' methods: Researchers report that nucleated cell counts were estimated from reference gene primer amplification. Profiling relied on immunoSEQ multiplex PCR, and the TCRdb table lists in-frame clones only, not all of them. For V, J and clone size, that table is used; D and trimming come from the DNA. Of 50,000 to 70,000 clones detected, about 88% appear once; the ten largest clones hold under 8.5%. The origin of this receptor is a human donor with active COVID-19. The donor label of this sample is uncertain. Sequencing used peripheral blood.

CDR3 protein: CASSLVLAGGRYEQFF. The CDR3 DNA follows: TGTGCCAGCAGCTTGGTTCTGGCGGGAGGGCGGTATGAGCAGTTCTTC. This chain joins TRBV5-6 and TRBJ2-1; 9 bases fit TRBD2. V lost 0 bases to trimming and J lost 8 bases; unmatched junction nucleotides: 9. This CDR3 is 16 amino acids long. Germline-derived CDR1 and CDR2 are SGHDT and YYEEEE.